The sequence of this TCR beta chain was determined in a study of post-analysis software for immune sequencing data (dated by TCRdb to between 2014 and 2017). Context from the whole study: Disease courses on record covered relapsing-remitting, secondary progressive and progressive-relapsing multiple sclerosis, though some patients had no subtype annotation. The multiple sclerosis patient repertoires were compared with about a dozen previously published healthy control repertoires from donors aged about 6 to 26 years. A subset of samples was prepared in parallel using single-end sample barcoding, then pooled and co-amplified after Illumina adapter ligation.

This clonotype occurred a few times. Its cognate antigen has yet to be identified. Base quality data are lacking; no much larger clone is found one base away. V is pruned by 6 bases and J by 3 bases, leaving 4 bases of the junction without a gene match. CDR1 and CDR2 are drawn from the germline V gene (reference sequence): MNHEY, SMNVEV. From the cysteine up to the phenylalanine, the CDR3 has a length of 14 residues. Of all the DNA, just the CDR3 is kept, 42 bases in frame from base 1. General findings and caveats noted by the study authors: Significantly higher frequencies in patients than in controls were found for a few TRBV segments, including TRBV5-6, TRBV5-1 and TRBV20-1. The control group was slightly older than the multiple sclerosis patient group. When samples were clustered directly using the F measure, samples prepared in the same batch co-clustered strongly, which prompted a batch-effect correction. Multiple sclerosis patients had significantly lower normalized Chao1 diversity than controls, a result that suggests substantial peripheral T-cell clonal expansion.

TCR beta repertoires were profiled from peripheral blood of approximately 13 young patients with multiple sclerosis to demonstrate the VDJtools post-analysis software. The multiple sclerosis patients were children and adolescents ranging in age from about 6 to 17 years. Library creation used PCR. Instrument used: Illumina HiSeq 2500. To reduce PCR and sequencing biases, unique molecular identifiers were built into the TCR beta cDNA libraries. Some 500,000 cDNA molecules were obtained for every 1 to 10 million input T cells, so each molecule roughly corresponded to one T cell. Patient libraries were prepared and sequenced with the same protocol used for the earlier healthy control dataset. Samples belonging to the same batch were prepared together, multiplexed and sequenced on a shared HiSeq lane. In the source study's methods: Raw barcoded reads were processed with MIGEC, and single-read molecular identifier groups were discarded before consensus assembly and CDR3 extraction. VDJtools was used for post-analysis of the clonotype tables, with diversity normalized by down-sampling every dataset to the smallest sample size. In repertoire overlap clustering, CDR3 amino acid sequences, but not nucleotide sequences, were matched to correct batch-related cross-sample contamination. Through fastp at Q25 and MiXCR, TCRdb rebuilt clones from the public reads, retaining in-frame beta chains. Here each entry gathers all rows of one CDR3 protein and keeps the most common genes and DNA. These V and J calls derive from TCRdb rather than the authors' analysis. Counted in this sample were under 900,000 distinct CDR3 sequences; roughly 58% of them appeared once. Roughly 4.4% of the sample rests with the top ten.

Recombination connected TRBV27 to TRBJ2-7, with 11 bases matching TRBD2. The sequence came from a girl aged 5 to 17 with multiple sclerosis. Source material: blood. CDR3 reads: CASRLAGDIYEQYF. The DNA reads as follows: TGTGCCAGCAGACTAGCGGGAGACATCTACGAGCAGTACTTC.